This paragraph reports one TCR beta chain. Its antigen is still unknown. Per-base quality was not reported, and no clone a single base away is much larger than it. This entry belongs to a study of T cells after yellow fever vaccination (dated 2019 in TCRdb). For context, the study as a whole: The SMART-Seq v4 Ultra Low Input RNA kit was used to prepare libraries from fractions with low cell numbers. Bulk PBMC replicates and cell subsets were isolated from blood drawn at multiple timepoints before and after both primary and secondary immunization. Bulk TCR alpha and beta repertoires were sequenced longitudinally to track T-cell clones before and after primary and booster YFV17D yellow fever vaccination. Two healthy male donors, one aged 18 to 30 and one aged 30 to 40 years, were included in the cohort. Results and caveats for the whole study, not just this receptor: Because only a couple of donors were included in the study, the extent to which the findings can be generalized is limited. Computational filtering was needed because FACS-sorted repertoires could contain abundant contaminating clonotypes from the bulk population. A small fraction of clonotypes showed up in both the CD4 and CD8 compartments, probably as a result of convergent recombination. Compared with the primary T-cell response, the secondary T-cell response was weaker but faster, peaking on day 5 rather than day 15. After the booster, most clones that had expanded after primary vaccination were detected again (over 95% of CD4 and 88% of CD8), suggesting broad maintenance of memory.

The germline V gene provides CDR1 SGHRS and CDR2 YFSETQ. Trimming takes 0 bases from V and 0 bases from J, and the germline ends sit 15 bases apart. From the cysteine up to the phenylalanine, the CDR3 has a length of 17 residues. Only the CDR3 DNA is retained, 51 bases long and in frame from the first base. The treatment or condition label here, explained by the study, means: live attenuated yellow fever vaccine strain. PBMCs were isolated from peripheral blood using a standard Ficoll-Paque protocol. Dynabeads CD4 and CD8 positive selection kits were used to isolate CD4 and CD8 T-cell fractions. TriZol was used to extract RNA from bulk PBMCs, from CD4 and CD8 fractions, and from dextramer-positive and dextramer-negative fractions. TCR cDNA was synthesized by 5'RACE template switching, which introduced a universal primer site and unique molecular identifiers. cDNA synthesis was primed from both the TCR alpha and TCR beta constant segments. Library amplification used two PCR steps, and the second PCR step added sample barcodes and sequencing adapters. Sequencing of the libraries was done on either Illumina HiSeq 2500 (2x100 bp) or NovaSeq (2x150 bp). In the source study's methods: Reads were demultiplexed and collapsed into UMI consensus sequences with MIGEC, and V(D)J alignment was performed with MiXCR. Vaccine-responding clonotypes were defined with edgeR using replicate PBMC samples, requiring FDR below 0.01 and a log2 fold change above 5 up to day 15. CD4 or CD8 identity was assigned to each bulk clonotype according to whether the clonotype was present at higher abundance in the sequenced CD4 repertoire or the sequenced CD8 repertoire. TCRdb applied fastp at Q25 and MiXCR to the public reads, then kept only in-frame beta chains. Rows merge per CDR3 protein into single entries with the most common DNA and genes. The V and J calls here are based on TCRdb, not the publication. This sample lists 170,000 or so distinct CDR3 sequences; about 6.2% were detected once. Less than 3% of the sample belongs to the ten largest clones.

The source is a man in his late teens or twenties who received the YFV17D yellow fever vaccine. The material sequenced was CD4+ T cells sorted from PBMCs, taken on the day of the first yellow fever vaccination. This receptor chain uses TRBV5-1 and TRBJ1-1; the D gene is possibly TRBD1, with 5 bases matching. At the DNA level, the sequence is TGCGCCAGCAGCTTGGGCCCGCAGGGTAACATGAACACTGAAGCTTTCTTT. This sequence encodes CASSLGPQGNMNTEAFF. Joined to the reference TRBV5-1 and TRBJ1-1 proteins, this CDR3 gives the full variable domain: KAGVTQTPRYLIKTRGQQVTLSCSPISGHRSVSWYQQTPGQGLQFLFEYFSETQRNKGNFPGRFSGRQFSNSRSEMNVSTLELGDSALYLCASSLGPQGNMNTEAFFGQGTRLTVV.